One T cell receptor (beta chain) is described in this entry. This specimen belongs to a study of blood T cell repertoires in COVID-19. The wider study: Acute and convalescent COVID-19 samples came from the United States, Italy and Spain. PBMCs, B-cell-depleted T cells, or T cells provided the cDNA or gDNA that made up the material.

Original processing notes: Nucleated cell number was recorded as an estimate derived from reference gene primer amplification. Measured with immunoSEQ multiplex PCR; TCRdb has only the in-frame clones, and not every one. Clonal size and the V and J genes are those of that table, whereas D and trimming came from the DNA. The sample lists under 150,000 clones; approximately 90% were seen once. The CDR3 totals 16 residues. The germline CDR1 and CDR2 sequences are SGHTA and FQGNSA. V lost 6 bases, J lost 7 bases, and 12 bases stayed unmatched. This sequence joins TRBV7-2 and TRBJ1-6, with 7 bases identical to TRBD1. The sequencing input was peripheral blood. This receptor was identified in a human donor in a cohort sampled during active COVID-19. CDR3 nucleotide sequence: TGTGCCAGCAGGTATACAGGGGCCCTAGGAAATTCACCCCTCCACTTT. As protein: CASRYTGALGNSPLHF.